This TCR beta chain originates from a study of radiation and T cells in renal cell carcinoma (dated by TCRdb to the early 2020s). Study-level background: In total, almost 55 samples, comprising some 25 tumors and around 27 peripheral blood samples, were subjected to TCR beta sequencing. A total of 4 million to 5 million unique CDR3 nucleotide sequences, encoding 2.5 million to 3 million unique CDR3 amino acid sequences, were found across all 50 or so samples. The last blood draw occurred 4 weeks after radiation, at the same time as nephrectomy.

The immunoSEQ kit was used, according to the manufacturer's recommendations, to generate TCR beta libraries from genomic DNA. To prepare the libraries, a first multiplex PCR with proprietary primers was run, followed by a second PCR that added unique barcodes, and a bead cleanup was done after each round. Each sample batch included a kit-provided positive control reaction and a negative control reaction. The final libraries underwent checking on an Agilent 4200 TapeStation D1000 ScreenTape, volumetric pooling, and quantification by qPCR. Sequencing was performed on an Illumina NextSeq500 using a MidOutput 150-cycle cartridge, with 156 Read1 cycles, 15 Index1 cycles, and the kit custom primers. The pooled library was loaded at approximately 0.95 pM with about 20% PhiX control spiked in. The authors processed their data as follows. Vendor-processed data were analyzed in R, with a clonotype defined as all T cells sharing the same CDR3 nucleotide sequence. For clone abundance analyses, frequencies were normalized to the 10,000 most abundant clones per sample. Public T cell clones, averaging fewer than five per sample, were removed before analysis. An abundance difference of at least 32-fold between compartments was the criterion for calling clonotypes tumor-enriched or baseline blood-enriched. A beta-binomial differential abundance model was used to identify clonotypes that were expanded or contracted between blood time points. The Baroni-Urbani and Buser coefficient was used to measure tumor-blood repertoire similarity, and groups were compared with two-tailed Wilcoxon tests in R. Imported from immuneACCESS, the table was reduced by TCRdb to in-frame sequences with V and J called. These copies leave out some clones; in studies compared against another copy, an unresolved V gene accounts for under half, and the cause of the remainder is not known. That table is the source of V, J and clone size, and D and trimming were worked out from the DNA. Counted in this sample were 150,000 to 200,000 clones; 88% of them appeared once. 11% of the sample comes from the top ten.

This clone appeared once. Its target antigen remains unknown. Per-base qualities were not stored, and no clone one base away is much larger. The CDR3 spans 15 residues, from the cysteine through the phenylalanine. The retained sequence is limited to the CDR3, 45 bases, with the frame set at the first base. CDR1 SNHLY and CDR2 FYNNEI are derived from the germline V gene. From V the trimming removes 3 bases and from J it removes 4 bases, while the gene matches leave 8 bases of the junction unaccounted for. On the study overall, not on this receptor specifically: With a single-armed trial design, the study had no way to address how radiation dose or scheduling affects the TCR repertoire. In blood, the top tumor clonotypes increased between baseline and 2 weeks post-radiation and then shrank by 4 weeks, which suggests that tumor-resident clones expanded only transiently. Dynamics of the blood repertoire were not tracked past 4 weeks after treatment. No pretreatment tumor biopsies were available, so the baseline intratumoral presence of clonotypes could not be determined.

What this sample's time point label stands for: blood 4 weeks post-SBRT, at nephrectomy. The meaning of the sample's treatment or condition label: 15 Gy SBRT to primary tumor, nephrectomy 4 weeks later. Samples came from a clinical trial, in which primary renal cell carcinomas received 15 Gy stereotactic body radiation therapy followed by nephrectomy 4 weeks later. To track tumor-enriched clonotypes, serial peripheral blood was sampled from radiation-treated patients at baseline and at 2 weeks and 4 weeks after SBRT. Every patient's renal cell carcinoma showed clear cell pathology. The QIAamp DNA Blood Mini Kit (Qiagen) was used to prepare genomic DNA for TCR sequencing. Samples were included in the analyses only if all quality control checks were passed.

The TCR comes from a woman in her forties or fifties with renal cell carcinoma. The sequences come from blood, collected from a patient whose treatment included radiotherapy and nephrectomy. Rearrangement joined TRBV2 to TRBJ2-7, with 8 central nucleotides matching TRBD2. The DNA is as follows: TGTGCCAGCAGTGACGTGAGCGGGGGTCGGTACGAGCAGTACTTC. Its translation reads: CASSDVSGGRYEQYF.